A single sample is the source of the 24 T cell receptor beta chains below, sequenced in a study of T cells in Graves' hyperthyroidism and ophthalmopathy. TCR beta CDR3 region amplification was performed from RNA transcripts. The TCR CDR3 was amplified in a first-round RT-PCR using the HTBI primer set. TCRdb ran MiXCR on the multiplex PCR reads and lists one entry per CDR3 protein. The sample contains 550,000 to 600,000 distinct CDR3 sequences, around 46% of which appear only once. Sequencing was carried out using peripheral blood or thyroid tissue (not recorded which). These receptors all stem from an adult woman with Graves' disease, either hyperthyroidism or ophthalmopathy (not recorded which).

This clonotype came up once. Without the conserved terminal phenylalanine or tryptophan, this CDR3 likely stems from a read error. It is unclear where the CDR3 begins or ends on the DNA, so no DNA is shown, and the CDR3 is as TCRdb lists it. CDR3 residues: CASSELPRGFSLAG. The chain is built from TRBV11-2 and TRBJ1-5. The CDR3 contains 14 residues when both ends are counted. Germline V gene lookup returns CDR1 SGHAT and CDR2 FQNNGV.

V usage is TRBV28 and J usage is TRBJ1-1; no reliable D call. V was cut by 5 bases and J by 0 bases, with 7 bases left in between. CDR3 size: 13 residues. The germline gives CDR1 MDHEN, CDR2 SYDVKM. The CDR3 sequence: CASSPAMNTEAFF. The CDR3 bases are TGTGCCAGCAGTCCCGCAATGAACACTGAAGCTTTCTTT.

Many counts were recorded for this clonotype. The chain is built from TRBV7-2 and TRBJ1-4, with 9 bases aligning to TRBD1. CDR1 and CDR2 (germline): SGHTA, FQGNSA. CDR3 size: 12 residues. The ends lost 5 bases at V and 8 bases at J; junction bases unmatched: 0. The CDR3 loop is CASSDRGEKLFF. The CDR3 nucleotides read TGTGCCAGCAGCGACAGGGGGGAAAAACTGTTTTTT.

This chain uses TRBV5-4 with TRBJ2-5; 11 bases line up with TRBD2. V lost 1 base, J lost 7 bases, and 15 bases stayed unmatched. The CDR3 has 18 amino acids. Germline lookup yields CDR1 SGHNT and CDR2 YYREEE (reference sequence). DNA of the CDR3: TGTGCCAGCAGCTTGCCCCCGACGCTAGCGGGAGGCCCTGGGACCCAGTACTTC. This encodes CASSLPPTLAGGPGTQYF.

This CDR3 reads CSASRRTSYGYTF. The CDR3 bases are TGCAGTGCTAGTCGTAGGACGAGCTATGGCTACACCTTC. This sequence joins TRBV20-1 and TRBJ1-2; D ambiguous. Germline values: CDR1 DFQATT, CDR2 SNEGSKA (reference sequence). The V end lost 3 bases, the J end lost 4 bases, and 12 bases lay between the germline ends. The CDR3 has 13 amino acids.

This clonotype was seen repeatedly, ten times or more. The genes are TRBV5-1 and TRBJ2-7; 11 bases are a match to TRBD2. Looked up from germline, CDR1 is SGHRS and CDR2 is YFSETQ. After removal of 4 bases from V and 2 bases from J, the junction contained 2 bases not matched to a gene. The CDR3 spans 14 residues. CDR3 protein: CASSSSGRAYEQYF. The CDR3, as DNA: TGCGCCAGCAGCAGTAGCGGGAGGGCCTACGAGCAGTACTTC.

Note on this clonotype: One junction end disagrees with the germline gene, perhaps due to a read error. The gene calls are TRBV24-1 and TRBJ1-1, with D possibly TRBD1 on 5 matching bases. This CDR3 is built from 16 residues. CDR1 and CDR2 from the germline V gene are KGHDR and SFDVKD. The CDR3 sequence: CASSLAMDTLNTEASF. The DNA of the CDR3 is TGTGCCAGCAGCTTGGCCATGGACACCCTGAACACTGAAGCTTCCTTT.

Comment on this clonotype: Given a much more abundant clone one base away, this may be a read error. The chain joins TRBV10-3 to TRBJ2-5; 9 positions match TRBD1. In germline, CDR1 is ENHRY, CDR2 SYGVKD. J lost 5 bases, V lost 9 bases, and 13 bases had no gene match. The CDR3 covers 15 residues. CDR3 residues: CAMSRVGTGSETQYF. In DNA form, the CDR3 reads TGTGCCATGAGCCGCGTCGGGACAGGGTCGGAGACCCAGTACTTC.

This clonotype was seen ten or more times. This chain joins TRBV2 and TRBJ2-5; D is possibly TRBD2 (5 bases). Trimming stripped 5 bases from V and 2 bases from J, with 12 bases between. This CDR3 has 14 residues. The germline CDR1 and CDR2 sequences are SNHLY and FYNNEI. As DNA, the CDR3 is TGTGCCAGCAGTCCCGACTGGACTCAAGAGACCCAGTACTTC. Protein sequence: CASSPDWTQETQYF.

The chain joins TRBV15 to TRBJ1-5; D is uncertain. V was clipped by 6 bases and J by 4 bases, with 13 bases between them. The CDR3 spans 14 residues. Germline V gene sequence: CDR1 LNHNV, CDR2 YYDKDF (reference sequence). The DNA of the CDR3 is TGTGCCACCAGTGGTGGTCACCCTAATCAGCCCCAGCATTTT. Translation gives CATSGGHPNQPQHF.

Only a few counts were recorded for this clonotype. The chain joins TRBV28 to TRBJ1-2; D is ambiguous. The CDR3 is 13 amino acids. V was clipped by 2 bases and J by 4 bases, with 8 bases between them. The V gene's germline CDR1 is MDHEN and CDR2 SYDVKM. The CDR3 here is CASSLGLFYGYTF. In DNA form, the CDR3 reads TGTGCCAGCAGTTTAGGACTTTTCTATGGCTACACCTTC.

The rearrangement uses TRBV20-1 and TRBJ1-2; tentatively, D is TRBD1 (6 bases). Trimming removed 4 bases from V and 4 bases from J, with 13 bases in between. CDR1 is DFQATT, CDR2 SNEGSKA, per germline (reference sequence). The length of the CDR3 is 13 residues. The CDR3 protein is CSAIDARGYGYTF. Here the CDR3 DNA reads TGCAGTGCTATCGATGCCAGGGGCTATGGCTACACCTTC.

A few counts support this clonotype. The CDR3 here is CASSRTETQYF. CDR3 nucleotides: TGTGCCAGCAGCCGTACAGAGACCCAGTACTTC. V and J are TRBV7-8 and TRBJ2-5; no firm D call. CDR1 is SGHVS, CDR2 FQNEAQ, per germline. The CDR3 spans 11 residues. V was trimmed by 5 bases and J by 4 bases, leaving 5 bases between them.

This clonotype was counted a single time. This sequence joins TRBV7-9 and TRBJ2-3; maybe TRBD1 (5 bases). This CDR3 has 14 amino acids. Germline assignment: CDR1 SEHNR and CDR2 FQNEAQ (reference sequence). Trimming shortened V by 4 bases and J by 2 bases, and 10 bases separated the two germline ends. The CDR3 region has the DNA TGTGCCAGCAGCTGGGGCGGACCCACAGATACGCAGTATTTT. Protein product: CASSWGGPTDTQYF.

In its sample, this clonotype was seen a few times. This sequence joins TRBV7-9 and TRBJ2-6; D is undetermined. Germline V lookup: CDR1 SEHNR, CDR2 FQNEAQ (reference sequence). The CDR3 totals 14 residues. The V end was cut by 0 bases, the J end by 6 bases, with 6 bases between. CDR3 sequence (DNA): TGTGCCAGCAGCTTAGCAGGTGAGGCCAACGTCCTGACTTTC. Encoded protein: CASSLAGEANVLTF.

This chain connects TRBV7-2 to TRBJ1-2; D is unclear. The CDR3 loop spans 13 amino acids. Germline V lookup: CDR1 SGHTA, CDR2 FQGNSA. The V end was cut by 1 base, the J end by 8 bases, with 11 bases between. The CDR3 spells CASSLGAREGYTF. The DNA of the CDR3 is TGTGCCAGCAGCTTAGGGGCCAGAGAGGGCTACACCTTC.

This clonotype has a single count. Written as DNA, the CDR3 is TGTGCCAGCAGCTTAGCGTCGTCAGGGGGCGTGTACGAGCAGTACTTC. This codes for CASSLASSGGVYEQYF. This chain joins TRBV7-2 and TRBJ2-7; 8 bases align to TRBD1. V lost 0 bases, J lost 4 bases, and 8 bases stayed unmatched. The CDR3 contains 16 residues. Germline V gene data show CDR1 as SGHTA and CDR2 as FQGNSA.

This clonotype was detected ten times or more. The V gene is TRBV7-9, the J gene TRBJ2-2; weak D call: TRBD1 (5 bases). This CDR3 is 14 amino acids long. Germline V gives CDR1 SEHNR, CDR2 FQNEAQ (reference sequence). V was trimmed by 4 bases and J by 0 bases, leaving 6 bases between them. The CDR3 sequence: CASSWTPNTGELFF. In DNA form, the CDR3 reads TGTGCCAGCAGCTGGACACCGAACACCGGGGAGCTGTTTTTT.

The chain has TRBV29-1 and TRBJ1-4; 8 bases fit TRBD1. The CDR3 is 14 amino acids. The V and J ends lost 5 bases and 10 bases, in that order; junction bases with no gene match: 12. The germline V gene encodes CDR1 SQVTM and CDR2 ANQGSEA. In DNA form, the CDR3 reads TGCAGCGTTACAGTAGGGACAGGTCGACGAAAACTGTTTTTT. Residues: CSVTVGTGRRKLFF.

This clonotype appeared many times. The genes are TRBV6-5 and TRBJ1-5; D not resolved. Germline CDR1 is MNHEY and CDR2 is SVGAGI. The V gene lost 1 base and the J gene lost 6 bases, with 4 bases spanning the gap. CDR3 length: 12 residues. CDR3 sequence: CASSYLGQPQHF. The CDR3 nucleotides are TGTGCCAGCAGTTACTTGGGTCAGCCCCAGCATTTT.

The chain combines TRBV2 with TRBJ2-5; 8 nucleotides align to TRBD1. Gene TRBJ2-1 matches the end of the DNA better, so the J call may be wrong. Germline loops: CDR1 SNHLY, CDR2 FYNNEI. The CDR3 sequence is 13 residues long. The CDR3 coding sequence is TGTGCCAGCGGAAGGACAGGGTACAATGAGCAGTTCTTC. Protein sequence: CASGRTGYNEQFF.

The chain employs TRBV2 and TRBJ1-2; perhaps TRBD1 as D (5 bases). Trimming removed 5 bases from V and 3 bases from J, with 22 bases in between. There are 17 residues in the CDR3. Germline assignment: CDR1 SNHLY and CDR2 FYNNEI. CDR3 in DNA: TGTGCCAGCAGTCTGAACAGGAAAGAGACAGTCGACTATGGCTACACCTTC. Translating gives CASSLNRKETVDYGYTF. The full variable domain, with the rest looked up from reference TRBV2 and TRBJ1-2, is EPEVTQTPSHQVTQMGQEVILRCVPISNHLYFYWYRQILGQKVEFLVSFYNNEISEKSEIFDDQFSVERPDGSNFTLKIRSTKLEDSAMYFCASSLNRKETVDYGYTFGSGTRLTVV.

This sequence joins TRBV20-1 and TRBJ2-7; 11 bases line up with TRBD2. Germline CDR1 and CDR2: DFQATT and SNEGSKA (reference sequence). CDR3 length: 15 amino acids. The V gene end was trimmed by 6 bases and the J gene end by 2 bases; junction bases not matched to a gene: 9. CDR3 sequence: CSARLAGRRTYEQYF. Written as DNA, the CDR3 is TGCAGTGCCCGACTAGCGGGAAGGCGGACCTACGAGCAGTACTTC.

The chain has TRBV7-8 and TRBJ2-7; 7 nucleotides match TRBD1. Per germline, CDR1 SGHVS and CDR2 FQNEAQ. This CDR3 region has 16 residues. Losses at the gene ends were 3 bases for V and 2 bases for J; bases not matched to a gene: 10. The DNA for the CDR3 is TGTGCCAGCAGCTTGGGGACCCCGGGACAGCCCTACGAGCAGTACTTC. Amino acid sequence: CASSLGTPGQPYEQYF.